The clone carrying this TCR beta chain was picked up a small number of times. Its matching antigen is unknown. Data came from immunoSEQ multiplex PCR; TCRdb stores just in-frame clones and leaves some out. The profile shows 70,000 to 95,000 clones, less than 85% of them singletons. This sample was taken from a study of T cell clones after liver transplantation. Across the whole study: Standard immunosuppression, with no induction, continued until 12-24 months after transplant. Patients counted as tolerant after at least one year off all immunosuppression, enzymes not exceeding twice normal. Study outcomes and limitations: Donor-reactive sequences fell more than third party-reactive ones, suggesting partial deletion.

Germline V gene data show CDR1 as LNHDA and CDR2 as SQIVND (reference sequence). The CDR3 extends over 14 amino acids. V was trimmed by 1 base and J by 4 bases, leaving 8 bases between them. This sequence originates from a human patient who received a liver transplant. Some T cells here may be from the graft donor. The sequences come from CD4+ T cells from blood, collected at the 22-month timepoint. V gene TRBV19 combines with J gene TRBJ1-5, with D possibly being TRBD1 (5 bases). The CDR3 spells CASSIAWGNQPQHF. In DNA, the CDR3 is TGTGCCAGTAGTATAGCATGGGGGAATCAGCCCCAGCATTTT.